This entry lists 29 T cell receptor beta chains sequenced from one sample in a study of CD8 T cells in Susac syndrome. It was with random hexamers that roughly 0.45 to 1 ug RNA was reverse transcribed. TCRdb used MiXCR to reprocess the immunoSEQ multiplex PCR reads, holding one entry per CDR3 protein. The sample lists 95,000 to 150,000 distinct CDR3 sequences; approximately 96% were seen once. The sample comprised CD8+ T cells from PBMCs. These receptors were collected from a human donor with Susac syndrome.

The genes are TRBV11-2 and TRBJ2-1, with 9 bases that match TRBD2. This CDR3 comprises 15 residues. The V gene end was trimmed by 2 bases and the J gene end by 4 bases; junction bases not matched to a gene: 3. From germline, CDR1 is SGHAT and CDR2 FQNNGV. CDR3 DNA sequence: TGTGCCAGCAGCTTAATGCGGGAGGGGTACAATGAGCAGTTCTTC. It yields the protein CASSLMREGYNEQFF.

This clonotype was recorded once. The J gene is TRBJ1-5, the V gene TRBV6-5, with a weak D call TRBD1 (5 bases). CDR3 size: 14 residues. The germline V and J ends were trimmed by 2 bases and 4 bases, with 9 bases remaining between them. Per germline, CDR1 MNHEY and CDR2 SVGAGI. CDR3 sequence (DNA): TGTGCCAGCAGTTACAGGGGAGGGAATCAGCCCCAGCATTTT. Translating gives CASSYRGGNQPQHF.

This chain links TRBV9 with TRBJ1-4; 7 bases fit TRBD1. Germline trimming cut 3 bases from V and 6 bases from J; bases unmatched to any gene: 8. This CDR3 has 15 amino acids. Germline V gene data show CDR1 as SGDLS and CDR2 as YYNGEE. CDR3 in amino acids: CASSAGGQIDEKLFF. CDR3 DNA: TGTGCCAGCAGCGCAGGGGGACAGATAGATGAAAAACTGTTTTTT.

The chain is built from TRBV19 and TRBJ2-7, with D perhaps being TRBD1 or TRBD2 (5 bases each). The germline CDR1 and CDR2 sequences are LNHDA and SQIVND (reference sequence). This CDR3 comprises 14 residues. Trimming removed 2 bases from V and 3 bases from J, with 11 bases in between. The CDR3 sequence is CASSIPGTSYEQYF. CDR3 bases: TGTGCCAGTAGTATACCCGGGACCAGCTACGAGCAGTACTTC.

There are a few counts of this clonotype. The rearrangement links TRBV7-2 to TRBJ2-1; 9 positions match TRBD1. V shed 4 bases, J shed 2 bases, and the junction held 3 bases outside the gene matches. The CDR3 runs 15 residues. Germline-derived CDR1 and CDR2 are SGHTA and FQGNSA. This chain's CDR3 is CASSSDRGAYNEQFF. CDR3 coding DNA: TGTGCCAGCAGCTCGGACAGGGGAGCCTACAATGAGCAGTTCTTC.

The chain couples TRBV4-1 to TRBJ2-7; 8 bases map to TRBD2. This CDR3 has 15 residues. V was pared by 0 bases and J by 3 bases, with 4 bases of the junction left unmatched. Looked up from germline, CDR1 is MGHRA and CDR2 is YSYEKL. This chain's CDR3 is CASSQEGSGDYEQYF. The CDR3 DNA sequence: TGCGCCAGCAGCCAAGAAGGTAGCGGGGACTACGAGCAGTACTTC.

This chain joins TRBV1 and TRBJ2-5; the table gives TRBD1 as D, unverified against the DNA. TRBV1 represents a pseudogene. This CDR3 is 14 amino acids long. As DNA, the CDR3 is TGCACCAGCAGCCTCGGGACAGGGTCAGAGACCCAGTACTTC. It is translated as CTSSLGTGSETQYF.

V is TRBV7-2 and J is TRBJ1-3; D call uncertain. Germline assignment: CDR1 SGHTA and CDR2 FQGNSA. The CDR3 is 14 residues long. The V end was cut by 4 bases, the J end by 0 bases, with 7 bases between. The DNA of the CDR3 is TGTGCCAGCAGCTCAGATCACTCTGGAAACACCATATATTTT. It translates to CASSSDHSGNTIYF.

This chain uses TRBV11-2 with TRBJ2-7; maybe TRBD2 (6 bases). Germline CDR1 and CDR2: SGHAT and FQNNGV. The CDR3 runs to 14 residues. V dropped 3 bases and J dropped 2 bases, with 11 bases sitting between them. The CDR3 is CASSFYAGTYEQYF. DNA of the CDR3: TGTGCCAGCAGCTTTTATGCGGGGACCTACGAGCAGTACTTC.

The rearrangement uses TRBV28 and TRBJ2-1; D gene uncertain. This CDR3 comprises 16 residues. V gave up 6 bases and J gave up 0 bases, with 15 bases separating them. CDR1 MDHEN and CDR2 SYDVKM come from the germline V gene. This CDR3 is CASSSWVSSSYNEQFF. CDR3 coding DNA: TGTGCCAGCAGCTCTTGGGTCTCAAGCTCCTACAATGAGCAGTTCTTC. The entire variable domain, with the rest obtained from reference TRBV28 and TRBJ2-1, is as follows: DVKVTQSSRYLVKRTGEKVFLECVQDMDHENMFWYRQDPGLGLRLIYFSYDVKMKEKGDIPEGYSVSREKKERFSLILESASTNQTSMYLCASSSWVSSSYNEQFFGPGTRLTVL.

This clonotype was detected a few times. This chain joins TRBV15 and TRBJ2-5; 8 bases are shared with TRBD2. V trimming: 1 base; J trimming: 5 bases; junction bases outside the gene matches: 6. Germline values: CDR1 LNHNV, CDR2 YYDKDF (reference sequence). The length of the CDR3 is 15 residues. DNA for the CDR3: TGTGCCACCAGCAGAGGTGGGAGCGGGAGTGAGACCCAGTACTTC. It codes for CATSRGGSGSETQYF.

The J gene is TRBJ2-3, the V gene TRBV12-3 or TRBV12-4; D remains ambiguous. CDR3 length: 13 amino acids. Deletions cut 6 bases from V and 2 bases from J, with 9 bases between. The CDR3 coding sequence is TGTGCCAGCAGCCCCGTGGTCACAGATACGCAGTATTTT. Encoded protein: CASSPVVTDTQYF.

This chain links TRBV6-1 with TRBJ2-1; D is unresolved. The CDR3 runs 16 residues. The V gene lost 5 bases and the J gene lost 4 bases, with 18 bases spanning the gap. Per germline, CDR1 MNHNS and CDR2 SASEGT. The CDR3 loop is CASSLVSTNPYNEQFF. The CDR3 DNA reads TGTGCCAGCAGTCTCGTTTCAACTAACCCTTACAATGAGCAGTTCTTC.

This clonotype was found a few times. The chain has TRBV19 and TRBJ1-2; D gene ambiguous. V was pared by 0 bases and J by 3 bases, with 11 bases between. Germline-derived CDR1 and CDR2 are LNHDA and SQIVND (reference sequence). The CDR3 length is 15 residues. The CDR3 coding sequence is TGTGCCAGTAGTATAGATGGATCATCAGACTATGGCTACACCTTC. It is translated as CASSIDGSSDYGYTF.

This sequence joins TRBV7-8 and TRBJ2-7; 9 bases match TRBD1. This CDR3 contains 16 residues. Germline trimming cut 5 bases from V and 3 bases from J; bases unmatched to any gene: 11. Germline values: CDR1 SGHVS, CDR2 FQNEAQ. In nucleotides, the CDR3 is TGTGCCAGCAGCCTCCCTTGGACAGGGGCCCTCTACGAGCAGTACTTC. It is translated as CASSLPWTGALYEQYF.

The chain joins TRBV28 to TRBJ2-2; weak D call: TRBD1 (6 bases). Per germline, CDR1 MDHEN and CDR2 SYDVKM. The CDR3 consists of 15 residues. The V end was cut by 5 bases, the J end by 6 bases, with 16 bases between. CDR3 nucleotides: TGTGCCAGCAGTCTAGGGACAACGGAGGCCGGGGAGCTGTTTTTT. Translated: CASSLGTTEAGELFF.

The chain is built from TRBV6-5 and TRBJ1-6; 7 bases line up with TRBD1. With V trimmed by 0 bases and J by 4 bases, 3 bases remained unmatched. The germline gives CDR1 MNHEY, CDR2 SVGAGI. The CDR3 has 16 amino acids. The CDR3: CASSYSTGKYNSPLHF. The DNA of the CDR3 is TGTGCCAGCAGTTACTCGACAGGGAAATATAATTCACCCCTCCACTTT.

V usage is TRBV30 and J usage is TRBJ2-6; D may correspond to TRBD1 or TRBD2 (6 bases each). V shed 1 base and J shed 1 base, with 8 bases lying between them. This CDR3 is 15 amino acids long. Germline V CDR1 and CDR2: GTSNPN, SVGIG (reference sequence). The CDR3, as DNA: TGTGCCTGGAGTGAGGGGGGATCTGGGGCCAACGTCCTGACTTTC. Its protein is CAWSEGGSGANVLTF.

The rearrangement joins TRBV9 to TRBJ2-1, with 14 bases aligning to TRBD2. V lost 4 bases and J lost 10; bases outside the gene matches: 7. Germline CDR1 reads SGDLS; CDR2 reads YYNGEE. This CDR3 contains 15 residues. Here the CDR3 DNA reads TGTGCCAGCAGCCCCGGGACTAGCGGGAGCCGAGAGCAGTTCTTC. Protein sequence: CASSPGTSGSREQFF. Complete variable domain (other parts from reference TRBV9 and TRBJ2-1): DSGVTQTPKHLITATGQRVTLRCSPRSGDLSVYWYQQSLDQGLQFLIQYYNGEERAKGNILERFSAQQFPDLHSELNLSSLELGDSALYFCASSPGTSGSREQFFGPGTRLTVL.

DNA of the CDR3: TGTGCCAGCAGCTCACAGACAGGGGCCGGACTCATGAACACTGAAGCTTTCTTT. Translating it yields CASSSQTGAGLMNTEAFF. The chain recombines TRBV21-1 with TRBJ1-1; the D call TRBD1 from the table was never checked on the DNA. TRBV21-1 is listed as a pseudogene. The CDR3 length is 18 residues.

The genes are TRBV4-1 and TRBJ2-5, with a tentative D call TRBD1 (6 bases). Germline lookup yields CDR1 MGHRA and CDR2 YSYEKL. The CDR3 is made up of 16 amino acids. The germline V and J ends were trimmed by 0 bases and 2 bases, with 13 bases remaining between them. The CDR3 reads CASSQEEDSLQETQYF. For the CDR3, the DNA is TGCGCCAGCAGCCAAGAAGAGGACAGTCTTCAAGAGACCCAGTACTTC.

The count of this clonotype is one. This chain uses TRBV3-1 with TRBJ2-6, with unresolved D. Germline assignment: CDR1 LGHDT and CDR2 YNNKEL (reference sequence). Trimming removed 0 bases from V and 2 bases from J, with 11 bases in between. The CDR3 is 17 amino acids. CDR3 region: CASSQDWVSAGANVLTF. CDR3 nucleotide sequence: TGTGCCAGCAGCCAAGATTGGGTATCGGCTGGGGCCAACGTCCTGACTTTC. The variable domain in full, with the rest retrieved from reference TRBV3-1 and TRBJ2-6, is DTAVSQTPKYLVTQMGNDKSIKCEQNLGHDTMYWYKQDSKKFLKIMFSYNNKELIINETVPNRFSPKSPDKAHLNLHINSLELGDSAVYFCASSQDWVSAGANVLTFGAGSRLTVL.

This clonotype occurred a few times. The chain has TRBV12-3 or TRBV12-4 and TRBJ2-2; D gene uncertain. Trimming pared 3 bases from V and 4 bases from J, leaving 0 bases between. This CDR3 has 11 residues. This CDR3 reads CASSFTGELFF. Here the CDR3 DNA reads TGTGCCAGCAGTTTCACCGGGGAGCTGTTTTTT.

The chain employs TRBV6-6 and TRBJ2-3; D not certain. CDR3 length: 12 amino acids. V lost 2 bases, J lost 4 bases, and 4 bases lay in between. Looked up from germline, CDR1 is MNHNY and CDR2 is SVGAGI (reference sequence). The CDR3 protein is CASSYGPDTQYF. The CDR3 DNA follows: TGTGCCAGCAGTTACGGTCCAGATACGCAGTATTTT.

The rearrangement joins TRBV6-2 or TRBV6-3 to TRBJ2-5, with D perhaps TRBD1 (6 bases). Germline loops: CDR1 MNHEY, CDR2 SVGEGT. This CDR3 is built from 16 residues. Trimming left V 6 bases short and J 4 bases short, with 21 bases between. The CDR3 DNA follows: TGTGCCAGCAGGCCATTCCGAAAGGACAGTTCAGAGACCCAGTACTTC. Translating gives CASRPFRKDSSETQYF.

This rearrangement joins TRBV15 to TRBJ1-2; 7 bases map to TRBD1. The CDR3 is made up of 16 amino acids. V dropped 2 bases and J dropped 6; count of bases not matched to a gene: 12. CDR1 LNHNV and CDR2 YYDKDF come from the germline V gene (reference sequence). The CDR3 coding sequence is TGTGCCACCAGCAGAAAAACCGGGACAGCGTTCGATGGCTACACCTTC. It encodes CATSRKTGTAFDGYTF.

The chain has TRBV7-9 and TRBJ1-2; 7 bases map to TRBD1. The CDR3 loop spans 11 amino acids. Germline CDR1 SEHNR, CDR2 FQNEAQ (reference sequence). The V and J ends lost 3 bases and 14 bases, in that order; junction bases with no gene match: 6. For the CDR3, the DNA is TGTGCCAGCAGCTTGGGACAGCCAGAGACCTTC. Residues: CASSLGQPETF. The full variable domain, in which reference TRBV7-9 and TRBJ1-2 provide the parts outside the CDR3, is DTGVSQNPRHKITKRGQNVTFRCDPISEHNRLYWYRQTLGQGPEFLTYFQNEAQLEKSRLLSDRFSAERPKGSFSTLEIQRTEQGDSAMYLCASSLGQPETFGSGTRLTVV.

This clonotype has a single count. V is TRBV2 and J is TRBJ2-7; 8 nucleotides line up with TRBD1. The CDR3 runs 18 residues. V gave up 2 bases and J gave up 5 bases; unmatched junction bases: 17. CDR1 SNHLY and CDR2 FYNNEI come from the germline V gene. The CDR3 region has the DNA TGTGCCAGCAGTGAACGGGGCAGGGGGCTAGGTAAGGGTGACGAGCAGTACTTC. Its protein is CASSERGRGLGKGDEQYF.

This chain connects TRBV12-3 or TRBV12-4 to TRBJ2-2, with D perhaps matching TRBD1 or TRBD2 (7 bases each). The CDR3 length is 16 residues. The V gene lost 6 bases and the J gene lost 5 bases, with 19 bases spanning the gap. Here the CDR3 DNA reads TGTGCCAGCAGCCCTCCAGGGGGGGGCGGTACCGGGGAGCTGTTTTTT. This encodes CASSPPGGGGTGELFF.